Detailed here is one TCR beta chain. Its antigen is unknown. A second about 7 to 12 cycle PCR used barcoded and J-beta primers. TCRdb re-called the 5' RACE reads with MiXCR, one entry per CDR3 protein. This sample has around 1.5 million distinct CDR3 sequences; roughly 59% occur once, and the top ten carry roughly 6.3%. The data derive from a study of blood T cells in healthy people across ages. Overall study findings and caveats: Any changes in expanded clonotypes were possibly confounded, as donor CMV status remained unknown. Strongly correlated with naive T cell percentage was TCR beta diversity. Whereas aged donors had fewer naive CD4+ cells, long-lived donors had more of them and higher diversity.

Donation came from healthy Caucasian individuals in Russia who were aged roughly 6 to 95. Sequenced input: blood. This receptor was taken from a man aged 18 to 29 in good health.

The CDR3: CASSFSRVYPNNEQFF. The CDR3 nucleotides are TGTGCCAGCAGCTTCTCCAGGGTTTACCCAAACAATGAGCAGTTCTTC. V and J are TRBV11-2 and TRBJ2-1, with D possibly being TRBD1 (5 bases). The germline V gene has CDR1 SGHAT and CDR2 FQNNGV. V lost 3 bases and J lost 5, with 17 bases in between. The CDR3 has 16 residues.